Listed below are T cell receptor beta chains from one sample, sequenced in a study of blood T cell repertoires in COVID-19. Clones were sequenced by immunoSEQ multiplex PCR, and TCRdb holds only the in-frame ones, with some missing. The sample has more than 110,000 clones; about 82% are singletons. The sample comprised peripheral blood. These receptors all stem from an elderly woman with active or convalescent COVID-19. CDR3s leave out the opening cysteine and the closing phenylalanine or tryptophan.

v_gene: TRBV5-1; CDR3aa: ASSVSADLFNSPLH
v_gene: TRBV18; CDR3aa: ASSRVVRETQY
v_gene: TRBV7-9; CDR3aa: ASSSGQAVVNTIY
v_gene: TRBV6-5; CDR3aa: ASRADRGLSPLH
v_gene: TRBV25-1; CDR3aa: ASSKGGSFEQF
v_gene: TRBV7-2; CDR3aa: ASSLWAGFRRGTEAF
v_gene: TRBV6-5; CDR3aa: ASSSTGGFSGYT
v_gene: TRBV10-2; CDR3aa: ASSGQGLEQY
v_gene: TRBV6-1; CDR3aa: ASSETRRGAYGYT
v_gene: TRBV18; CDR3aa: ASSPENYNSPLH
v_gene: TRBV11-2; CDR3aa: ASSPSRTVEAF
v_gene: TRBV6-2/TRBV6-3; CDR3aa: ASSFEPGQLSGNTIY
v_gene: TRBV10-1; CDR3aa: ASSESGGRTEAF
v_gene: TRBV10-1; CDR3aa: ASRGQGAHQPQH
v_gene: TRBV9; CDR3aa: ASSVGVTMNTEAF
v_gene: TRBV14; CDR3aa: ASSRRTSGSSSYNEQF
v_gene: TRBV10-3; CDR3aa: AISETGGRAF
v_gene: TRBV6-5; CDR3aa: ASSNRGLNTGELF
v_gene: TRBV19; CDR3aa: ASSIAWTGRDGYT
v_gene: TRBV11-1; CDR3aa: ASSHRGAGGSYEQY
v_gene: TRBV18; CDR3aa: ASSPQATGTGGYEQY
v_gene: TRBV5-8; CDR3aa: ASSLYRGGPYNEQF
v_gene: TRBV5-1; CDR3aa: ASSLVGLDRGLVDTQY
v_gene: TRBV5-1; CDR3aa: ASSRLGQGTYEQY
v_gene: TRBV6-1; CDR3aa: ASSELGAGEYTGELF
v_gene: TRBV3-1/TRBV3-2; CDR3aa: ASSPQKLGTGGIETQY
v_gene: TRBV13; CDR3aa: ASSYGETTYEQY
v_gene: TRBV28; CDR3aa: ASSPQGSTNEKLF
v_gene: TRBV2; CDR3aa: ASRPDSYTGELF
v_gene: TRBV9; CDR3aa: ASSVGGGTYEQY
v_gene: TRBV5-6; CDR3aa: ASSRRDEKLF
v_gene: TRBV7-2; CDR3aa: ASSLGLATDTQY
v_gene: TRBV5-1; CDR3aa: ASSPPSGDFQETQY
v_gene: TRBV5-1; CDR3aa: ASSLGDRFDEQF
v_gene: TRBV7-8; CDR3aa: ASSPSGAGGTDTQY
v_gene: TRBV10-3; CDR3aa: AISGTGDYEQY
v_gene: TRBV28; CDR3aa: ASRGTATGLQAF
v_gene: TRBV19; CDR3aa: ASSGTSGGSQETQY
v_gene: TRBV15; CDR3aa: ATSRDRGGQNTEAF
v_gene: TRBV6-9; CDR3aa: ASSYSKTGSRNQPQH
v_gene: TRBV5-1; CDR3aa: ASSRTGRDLYGYT
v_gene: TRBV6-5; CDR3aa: ASSYEKGDTIY
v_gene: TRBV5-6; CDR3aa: ASSWTLASGNTIY
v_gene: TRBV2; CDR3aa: ASKGDGAINSPLH
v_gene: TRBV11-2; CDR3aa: ATRAGGRNEQF
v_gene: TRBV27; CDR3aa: ASSQQGLGGNTIY
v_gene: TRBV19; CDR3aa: ASSIGQGTNYGYT
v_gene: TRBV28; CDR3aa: ASSSHRTVYNSPLH
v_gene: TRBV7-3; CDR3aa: ASSGTGGQNIQY
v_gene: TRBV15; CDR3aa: ATSRWDSQETQY
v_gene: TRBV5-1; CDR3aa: ASRGAVSGANVLT
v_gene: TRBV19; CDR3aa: ASSHQGSLLPLH
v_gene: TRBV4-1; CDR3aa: ASSQETGGDYGYT
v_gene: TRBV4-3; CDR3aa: ASSQDRMPSEKLF